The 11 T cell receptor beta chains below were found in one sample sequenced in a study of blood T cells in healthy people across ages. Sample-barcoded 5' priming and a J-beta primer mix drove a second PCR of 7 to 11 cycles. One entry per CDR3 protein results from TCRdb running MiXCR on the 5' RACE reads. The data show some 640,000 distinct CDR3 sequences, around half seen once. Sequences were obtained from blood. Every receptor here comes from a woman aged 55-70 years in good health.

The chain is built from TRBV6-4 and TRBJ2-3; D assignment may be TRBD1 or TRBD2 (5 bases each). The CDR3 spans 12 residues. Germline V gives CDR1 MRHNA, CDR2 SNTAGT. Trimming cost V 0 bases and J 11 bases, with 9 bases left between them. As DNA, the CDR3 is TGTGCCAGCAGTGACTCAGGGGAGAAGCAGTATTTT. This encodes CASSDSGEKQYF.

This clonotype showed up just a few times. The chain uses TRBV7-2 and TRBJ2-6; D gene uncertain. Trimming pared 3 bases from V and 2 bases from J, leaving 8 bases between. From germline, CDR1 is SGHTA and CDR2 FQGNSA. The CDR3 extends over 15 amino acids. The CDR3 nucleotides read TGTGCCAGCAGCTTGAGTGCGGCTGGGGCCAACGTCCTGACTTTC. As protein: CASSLSAAGANVLTF.

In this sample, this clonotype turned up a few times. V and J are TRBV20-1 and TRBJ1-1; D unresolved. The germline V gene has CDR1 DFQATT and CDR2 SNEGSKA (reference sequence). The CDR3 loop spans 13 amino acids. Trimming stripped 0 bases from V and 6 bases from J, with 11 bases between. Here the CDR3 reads CSAREKEWSEAFF. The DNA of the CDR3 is TGCAGTGCTAGAGAAAAGGAGTGGTCTGAAGCTTTCTTT.

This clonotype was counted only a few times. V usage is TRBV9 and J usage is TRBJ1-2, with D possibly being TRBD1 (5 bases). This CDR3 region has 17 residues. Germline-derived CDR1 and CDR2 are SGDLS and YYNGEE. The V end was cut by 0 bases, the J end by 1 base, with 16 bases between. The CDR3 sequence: CASSVGAGPLSNYGYTF. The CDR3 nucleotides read TGTGCCAGCAGCGTAGGGGCAGGGCCGCTGAGTAACTATGGCTACACCTTC.

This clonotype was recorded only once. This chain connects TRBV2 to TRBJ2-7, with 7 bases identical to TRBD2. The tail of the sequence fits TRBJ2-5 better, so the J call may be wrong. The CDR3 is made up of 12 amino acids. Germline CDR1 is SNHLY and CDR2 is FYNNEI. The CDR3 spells CATQRERGTQYF. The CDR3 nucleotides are TGTGCCACCCAGCGGGAACGAGGGACCCAGTACTTC.

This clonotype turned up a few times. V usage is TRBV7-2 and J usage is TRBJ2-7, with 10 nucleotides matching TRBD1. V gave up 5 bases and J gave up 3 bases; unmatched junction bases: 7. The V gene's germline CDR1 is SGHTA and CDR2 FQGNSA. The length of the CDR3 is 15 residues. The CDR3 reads CASSPTGTGVYEQYF. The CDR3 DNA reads TGTGCCAGCAGCCCGACCGGGACAGGGGTCTACGAGCAGTACTTC.

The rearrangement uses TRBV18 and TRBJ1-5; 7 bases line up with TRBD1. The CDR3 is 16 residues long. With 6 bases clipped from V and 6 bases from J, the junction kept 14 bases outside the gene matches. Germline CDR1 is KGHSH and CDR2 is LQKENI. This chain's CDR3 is CASSSGGTGAGQPQHF. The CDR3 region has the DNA TGTGCCAGCTCTTCAGGGGGAACGGGCGCGGGTCAGCCCCAGCATTTT. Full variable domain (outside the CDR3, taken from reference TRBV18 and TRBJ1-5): NAGVMQNPRHLVRRRGQEARLRCSPMKGHSHVYWYRQLPEEGLKFMVYLQKENIIDESGMPKERFSAEFPKEGPSILRIQQVVRGDSAAYFCASSSGGTGAGQPQHFGDGTRLSIL.

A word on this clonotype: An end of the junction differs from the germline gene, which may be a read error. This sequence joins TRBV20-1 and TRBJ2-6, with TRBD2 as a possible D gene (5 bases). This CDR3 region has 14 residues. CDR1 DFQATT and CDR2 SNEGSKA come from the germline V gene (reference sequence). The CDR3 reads CSTRVDAGANVLTF. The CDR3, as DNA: TGCAGTACTAGAGTGGACGCTGGGGCCAACGTCCTGACTTTC.

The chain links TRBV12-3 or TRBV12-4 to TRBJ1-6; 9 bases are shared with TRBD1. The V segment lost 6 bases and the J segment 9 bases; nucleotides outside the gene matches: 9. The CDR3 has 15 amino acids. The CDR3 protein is CASSYVQGAFSPLHF. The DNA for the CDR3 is TGTGCCAGCAGCTACGTACAGGGGGCATTTTCACCCCTCCACTTT.

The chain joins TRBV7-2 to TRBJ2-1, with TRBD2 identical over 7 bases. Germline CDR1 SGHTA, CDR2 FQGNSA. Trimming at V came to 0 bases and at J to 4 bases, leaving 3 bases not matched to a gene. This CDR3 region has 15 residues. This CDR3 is CASSLASGYYNEQFF. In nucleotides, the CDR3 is TGTGCCAGCAGCTTAGCTAGCGGGTATTACAATGAGCAGTTCTTC.

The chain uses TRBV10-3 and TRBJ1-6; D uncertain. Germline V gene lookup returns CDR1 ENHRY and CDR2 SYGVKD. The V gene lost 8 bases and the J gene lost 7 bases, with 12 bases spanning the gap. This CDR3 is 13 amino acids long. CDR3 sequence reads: CAIRGSPNSPLHF. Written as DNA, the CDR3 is TGTGCCATCCGCGGCTCGCCCAATTCACCCCTCCACTTT.